Below, 22 T cell receptor beta chains from the same sample are listed, as sequenced in a study of OX40 agonist ivuxolimab in advanced cancers. Library preparation used the immunoSEQ multiplex PCR assay. Held by TCRdb, this immuneACCESS table contains in-frame sequences only and omits some clones. Under half of the omission traces to an unresolved V gene where checked; the cause of the rest is unknown. The sample includes roughly 60,000 clones, with roughly nine tenths observed a single time. The ten top clones hold about 0.8% of the sample. The material sequenced was CD4+ or CD8+ T cells sorted from blood, taken in a trial of the OX40 agonist ivuxolimab. These receptors were taken from an adult with an advanced solid tumor such as melanoma, head and neck, liver or kidney cancer.

This chain links TRBV13 with TRBJ1-4; 8 bases align to TRBD1. The CDR3 contains 14 residues. Unmatched junction bases numbered 3, after V lost 2 bases and J lost 7 bases. Germline loops: CDR1 PRHDT, CDR2 FYEKMQ (reference sequence). The DNA for the CDR3 is TGTGCCAGCAGCTTAATGGGACAGGCTGAAAAACTGTTTTTT. Translation: CASSLMGQAEKLFF.

DNA for the CDR3: TGTGCCAGCAGTGAACTATGGGGATCCGAGCAGTACTTC. Its protein product is CASSELWGSEQYF. The chain uses TRBV2 and TRBJ2-7; no definite D call. The germline V gene encodes CDR1 SNHLY and CDR2 FYNNEI. V shed 2 bases and J shed 6 bases, with 11 bases lying between them. There are 13 residues in the CDR3.

This clone was observed once. This chain links TRBV19 with TRBJ2-1, with TRBD2 matching over 7 bases. There are 16 residues in the CDR3. Germline assignment: CDR1 LNHDA and CDR2 SQIVND (reference sequence). The ends lost 1 base at V and 1 base at J; junction bases unmatched: 4. This CDR3 reads CASSIGLAVSYNEQFF. The CDR3 DNA sequence: TGTGCCAGTAGTATAGGTCTAGCGGTATCCTACAATGAGCAGTTCTTC.

This sequence joins TRBV7-8 and TRBJ1-6; no clear D. This CDR3 has 12 amino acids. V dropped 5 bases and J dropped 5 bases, with 4 bases sitting between them. Germline V gene data show CDR1 as SGHVS and CDR2 as FQNEAQ. CDR3 bases: TGTGCCAGCAGCATAAATAATTCACCCCTCCACTTT. Translated, it gives CASSINNSPLHF. Drawing the rest from reference TRBV7-8 and TRBJ1-6, the complete variable domain is GAGVSQSPRYKVAKRGQDVALRCDPISGHVSLFWYQQALGQGPEFLTYFQNEAQLDKSGLPSDRFFAERPEGSVSTLKIQRTQQEDSAVYLCASSINNSPLHFGNGTRLTVT.

The rearrangement joins TRBV15 to TRBJ2-7, with D possibly matching TRBD1 (6 bases). The V and J ends lost 5 bases and 5 bases respectively, with 19 bases between them. In germline, CDR1 is LNHNV, CDR2 YYDKDF (reference sequence). CDR3 length equals 15 residues. The CDR3 nucleotides read TGTGCCACCAGCGGAGGACCCAGGGGAAACCACGAGCAGTACTTC. Residues: CATSGGPRGNHEQYF. The complete variable domain, with remaining parts taken from reference TRBV15 and TRBJ2-7, reads DAMVIQNPRYQVTQFGKPVTLSCSQTLNHNVMYWYQQKSSQAPKLLFHYYDKDFNNEADTPDNFQSRRPNTSFCFLDIRSPGLGDTAMYLCATSGGPRGNHEQYFGPGTRLTVT.

The chain combines TRBV30 with TRBJ2-7; no clear D. V was cut by 0 bases and J by 0 bases, with 9 bases left in between. There are 14 residues in the CDR3. Per the germline V gene, CDR1 is GTSNPN and CDR2 is SVGIG (reference sequence). In nucleotides, the CDR3 is TGTGCCTGGAGTGTCGGCGGAACCTCCTACGAGCAGTACTTC. It codes for CAWSVGGTSYEQYF.

The chain is built from TRBV4-3 and TRBJ1-3; weak D call: TRBD1 (5 bases). Germline V lookup: CDR1 LGHNA, CDR2 YSLEER. Deletions cut 3 bases from V and 0 bases from J, with 6 bases between. The CDR3 covers 14 residues. The DNA of the CDR3 is TGCGCCAGCAGCCACGGGGGCTCTGGAAACACCATATATTTT. It translates to CASSHGGSGNTIYF.

V usage is TRBV5-4 and J usage is TRBJ2-7; D call uncertain. The CDR3 runs 13 residues. Germline CDR1 reads SGHNT; CDR2 reads YYREEE (reference sequence). V dropped 0 bases and J dropped 4 bases, with 8 bases sitting between them. CDR3 amino acids: CASSLERNYEQYF. As DNA, the CDR3 is TGTGCCAGCAGCTTGGAACGGAATTACGAGCAGTACTTC. The full variable domain, in which reference TRBV5-4 and TRBJ2-7 provide the parts outside the CDR3, is ETGVTQSPTHLIKTRGQQVTLRCSSQSGHNTVSWYQQALGQGPQFIFQYYREEENGRGNFPPRFSGLQFPNYSSELNVNALELDDSALYLCASSLERNYEQYFGPGTRLTVT.

The chain couples TRBV18 to TRBJ1-3; D remains ambiguous. The V gene lost 4 bases and the J gene lost 3 bases, with 13 bases spanning the gap. CDR1 and CDR2 from the germline V gene are KGHSH and LQKENI. This CDR3 contains 15 residues. The CDR3 loop reads CASSRSIEIGNTIYF. Here the CDR3 DNA reads TGTGCCAGCTCACGAAGTATAGAAATTGGAAACACCATATATTTT.

J is TRBJ2-5 and V is TRBV11-3, with 7 positions matching TRBD2. Germline CDR1 and CDR2: SGHNT and YENEEA. CDR3 length: 15 amino acids. Trimming took 1 base from V and 1 from J; bases not matched to a gene: 3. CDR3 sequence: CASSLGPGGQETQYF. Written as DNA, the CDR3 is TGTGCCAGCAGCTTAGGGCCGGGGGGCCAAGAGACCCAGTACTTC.

The chain links TRBV5-1 to TRBJ1-3; possible D gene TRBD1, 5 bases. Germline CDR1 and CDR2: SGHRS and YFSETQ. The CDR3 sequence is 16 residues long. V gave up 1 base and J gave up 0 bases, with 11 bases separating them. CDR3 residues: CASSLLGQGSGNTIYF. CDR3 bases: TGCGCCAGCAGCTTGTTAGGGCAGGGCTCTGGAAACACCATATATTTT.

This clone was counted between two and nine times. The rearrangement uses TRBV9 and TRBJ1-5, with 10 bases fitting TRBD1. Trimming cost V 7 bases and J 6 bases; bases outside gene matches: 7. Germline V gives CDR1 SGDLS, CDR2 YYNGEE. The length of the CDR3 is 14 residues. The CDR3, as DNA: TGTGCCAGCGGAACCGGGACAGGGGCTCAGCCCCAGCATTTT. Protein sequence: CASGTGTGAQPQHF.

The J gene is TRBJ2-7, the V gene TRBV5-1; TRBD1 might be the D (5 bases). V was clipped by 5 bases and J by 5 bases, with 17 bases between them. The germline V gene encodes CDR1 SGHRS and CDR2 YFSETQ. The CDR3 totals 14 residues. The CDR3 DNA is TGCGCCAGCAGTCAGGGCCTCAACGGAAACGAGCAGTACTTC. Translation: CASSQGLNGNEQYF.

V and J are TRBV7-2 and TRBJ1-2; tentatively, D is TRBD1 (6 bases). CDR1 and CDR2 from the germline V gene are SGHTA and FQGNSA. The CDR3 covers 13 residues. V lost 3 bases, J lost 8 bases, and 13 bases lay in between. The CDR3 sequence: CASSFEAGDGYTF. The CDR3 bases are TGTGCCAGCAGCTTTGAGGCAGGGGACGGCTACACCTTC.

V gene TRBV7-8 combines with J gene TRBJ2-1; 12 positions agree with TRBD2. V shed 3 bases and J 3 bases; nucleotides not matched to a gene: 15. CDR3 size: 20 residues. The germline gives CDR1 SGHVS, CDR2 FQNEAQ. As DNA, the CDR3 is TGTGCCAGCAGCTTCGAGGCGGCCCTAGCGGGAGGGGGTGGCTACAATGAGCAGTTCTTC. Translated, it gives CASSFEAALAGGGGYNEQFF.

Worth noting for this clone: At the DNA level, this CDR3 is encoded by other sequences in the same sample as well. The rearrangement uses TRBV7-2 and TRBJ2-7; D might be TRBD1 or TRBD2, each matching 6 bases. Looked up from germline, CDR1 is SGHTA and CDR2 is FQGNSA. This CDR3 is 15 amino acids long. Trimming pared 2 bases from V and 1 base from J, leaving 12 bases between. The CDR3: CASSLRRGASYEQYF. The CDR3 DNA reads as TGTGCCAGCAGCTTAAGGAGGGGGGCTTCCTACGAGCAGTACTTC.

This clone was counted only a few times. The chain combines TRBV29-1 with TRBJ1-2, with a weak D call TRBD1 (6 bases). Germline loops: CDR1 SQVTM, CDR2 ANQGSEA. Trimming took 0 bases from V and 3 from J, leaving 8 bases between them. This CDR3 has 13 residues. For the CDR3, the DNA is TGCAGCGTTGAAGAGGGGGCATACTATGGCTACACCTTC. Amino acid sequence: CSVEEGAYYGYTF.

This chain connects TRBV6-5 to TRBJ2-2, with TRBD2 identical over 7 bases. This CDR3 region has 14 residues. Germline V gene data show CDR1 as MNHEY and CDR2 as SVGAGI. V was pared by 2 bases and J by 6 bases, with 3 bases of the junction left unmatched. Written as DNA, the CDR3 is TGTGCCAGCAGTTACGGCGGGAGTCCCGGGGAGCTGTTTTTT. Protein product: CASSYGGSPGELFF.

The genes are TRBV6-5 and TRBJ2-1; TRBD2 matches 11 bases. CDR3 length: 14 amino acids. Trimming took 7 bases from V and 7 from J; bases not matched to a gene: 6. Germline V gene sequence: CDR1 MNHEY, CDR2 SVGAGI. The DNA for the CDR3 is TGTGCCAGCACACCACTAGCGGGAGAAAATGAGCAGTTCTTC. Residues: CASTPLAGENEQFF.

The chain joins TRBV2 to TRBJ2-3, with a tentative D call TRBD2 (6 bases). Per germline, CDR1 SNHLY and CDR2 FYNNEI. The CDR3 totals 14 residues. Trimming cost V 5 bases and J 0 bases, with 9 bases left between them. CDR3 sequence: CASSTRGSTDTQYF. The CDR3 DNA reads as TGTGCCAGCAGTACCCGGGGGAGCACAGATACGCAGTATTTT.

V and J are TRBV15 and TRBJ2-5; tentative D call: TRBD2 (5 bases). The CDR3 spans 16 residues. Trimming shortened V by 0 bases and J by 4 bases, and 15 bases separated the two germline ends. Germline V gene sequence: CDR1 LNHNV, CDR2 YYDKDF (reference sequence). The CDR3 sequence is CATSRDRTPGGETQYF. DNA of the CDR3: TGTGCCACCAGCAGAGATCGAACACCCGGAGGAGAGACCCAGTACTTC.

The genes are TRBV6-1 and TRBJ2-7; 7 positions agree with TRBD1. The trim removed 3 bases at V and 7 bases at J, leaving 12 bases unmatched. The CDR3 loop spans 15 amino acids. Germline V CDR1 and CDR2: MNHNS, SASEGT. CDR3 nucleotide sequence: TGTGCCAGCAGTGATTGGGGGACAGCTCCAAGGGAGCAGTACTTC. It translates to CASSDWGTAPREQYF.